This paragraph reports one T cell receptor beta chain. The repertoire was sequenced with immunoSEQ multiplex PCR; TCRdb's copy has only in-frame clones and lacks some. The sample includes some 150,000 clones, roughly 90% seen only once; the top ten take less than 5%. These data belong to a study of control samples from healthy donors and cancer patients. Trimming left V 6 bases short and J 8 bases short, with 10 bases between. This CDR3 contains 12 residues. Germline CDR1 is MNHEY and CDR2 is SVGAGI. The clonotype was recovered from a man aged 25-45 years in good health. The chain has TRBV6-5 and TRBJ1-4; D call uncertain. The material sequenced was blood. CDR3 sequence (DNA): TGTGCCAGCAGCCCCCAAGGGGAAAAACTGTTTTTT. This translates into CASSPQGEKLFF.